Shown below are 26 T cell receptor beta chains from a single sample sequenced in a study of cytomegalovirus exposure and HLA in healthy donors. The PCR used 60 Vbeta and 13 Jbeta primers. The method was immunoSEQ multiplex PCR; TCRdb's version includes in-frame clones alone and lacks a portion of them. The top ten hold about 0.23% of the sample, which has 150,000 to 200,000 clones, roughly nine tenths seen once. The sample was PBMCs. The receptors were sampled from a girl less than two years old in good health and CMV-seronegative.

Only a few counts were recorded for this clone. The V gene is TRBV6-9, the J gene TRBJ2-7; 7 nucleotides match TRBD2. The trim removed 8 bases at V and 5 bases at J, leaving 12 bases unmatched. There are 14 residues in the CDR3. The germline CDR1 and CDR2 sequences are MNHGY and SVAAGI. The CDR3 loop is CASVRREGQDEQYF. The CDR3 nucleotides are TGTGCCAGCGTGAGGAGGGAGGGCCAGGACGAGCAGTACTTC.

This clone turned up a few times. In nucleotides, the CDR3 is TGTGCCAGCAGCTTCAGGGGTTCGAACACTGAAGCTTTCTTT. This gives the protein CASSFRGSNTEAFF. V is TRBV7-9 and J is TRBJ1-1; D may be TRBD1 (6 bases). The CDR3 runs to 14 residues. V shed 3 bases and J shed 1 base, with 9 bases lying between them. Germline CDR1 and CDR2: SEHNR and FQNEAQ (reference sequence). Full variable domain (outside the CDR3, taken from reference TRBV7-9 and TRBJ1-1): DTGVSQNPRHKITKRGQNVTFRCDPISEHNRLYWYRQTLGQGPEFLTYFQNEAQLEKSRLLSDRFSAERPKGSFSTLEIQRTEQGDSAMYLCASSFRGSNTEAFFGQGTRLTVV.

The chain carries TRBV30 and TRBJ2-5; 9 nucleotides line up with TRBD1. This CDR3 contains 15 residues. The ends lost 1 base at V and 0 bases at J; junction bases unmatched: 3. The germline gives CDR1 GTSNPN, CDR2 SVGIG (reference sequence). The CDR3 is CAWSDGTGYQETQYF. CDR3 nucleotides: TGTGCCTGGAGTGACGGGACAGGGTACCAAGAGACCCAGTACTTC.

V and J are TRBV7-3 and TRBJ1-2, with 7 bases that match TRBD1. The germline gives CDR1 SGHTA, CDR2 FQGTGA. The CDR3 loop spans 13 amino acids. Unmatched junction bases numbered 5, after V lost 5 bases and J lost 5 bases. The CDR3 DNA sequence: TGTGCCAGCAGCCCGTCACAGGGGTATGGCTACACCTTC. Encoded protein: CASSPSQGYGYTF.

This chain links TRBV5-6 with TRBJ2-7; D ambiguous. The CDR3 totals 11 residues. The germline CDR1 and CDR2 sequences are SGHDT and YYEEEE. The germline V and J ends were trimmed by 0 bases and 4 bases, with 2 bases remaining between them. DNA of the CDR3: TGTGCCAGCAGCTTGGCGTACGAGCAGTACTTC. This sequence encodes CASSLAYEQYF. The full variable domain, completed using reference TRBV5-6 and TRBJ2-7, is DAGVTQSPTHLIKTRGQQVTLRCSPKSGHDTVSWYQQALGQGPQFIFQYYEEEERQRGNFPDRFSGHQFPNYSSELNVNALLLGDSALYLCASSLAYEQYFGPGTRLTVT.

V usage is TRBV5-4 and J usage is TRBJ1-4; 9 bases are shared with TRBD1. The CDR3 covers 14 residues. V lost 7 bases and J lost 8; bases outside the gene matches: 9. In germline, CDR1 is SGHNT, CDR2 YYREEE (reference sequence). Here the CDR3 reads CASRQDRGAEKLFF. The CDR3 DNA sequence: TGTGCCAGCCGACAGGACAGGGGCGCAGAAAAACTGTTTTTT. Full variable domain (missing parts from reference TRBV5-4 and TRBJ1-4): ETGVTQSPTHLIKTRGQQVTLRCSSQSGHNTVSWYQQALGQGPQFIFQYYREEENGRGNFPPRFSGLQFPNYSSELNVNALELDDSALYLCASRQDRGAEKLFFGSGTQLSVL.

V is TRBV6-5 and J is TRBJ1-2, with D perhaps TRBD1 (6 bases). Per germline, CDR1 MNHEY and CDR2 SVGAGI. The CDR3 extends over 15 amino acids. V was clipped by 0 bases and J by 6 bases, with 14 bases between them. Here the CDR3 reads CASSYSPGTTDGYTF. As DNA, the CDR3 is TGTGCCAGCAGTTACTCTCCCGGGACAACTGATGGCTACACCTTC.

V usage is TRBV29-1 and J usage is TRBJ1-3, with D unclear. V gave up 6 bases and J gave up 2 bases, with 17 bases separating them. Germline V gene sequence: CDR1 SQVTM, CDR2 ANQGSEA. The CDR3 runs 15 residues. The CDR3, as DNA: TGCAGCGTGTCCCTTTTGGCAGATACTGGAAACACCATATATTTT. This encodes CSVSLLADTGNTIYF.

This sequence joins TRBV7-2 and TRBJ2-1; 8 bases line up with TRBD1. Per the germline V gene, CDR1 is SGHTA and CDR2 is FQGNSA. With V trimmed by 5 bases and J by 6 bases, 6 bases remained unmatched. The CDR3 loop spans 14 amino acids. This CDR3 is CASSLSTGGNEQFF. In DNA, the CDR3 is TGTGCCAGCAGCCTTAGTACAGGGGGCAATGAGCAGTTCTTC. The entire variable domain, with the rest obtained from reference TRBV7-2 and TRBJ2-1, is as follows: GAGVSQSPSNKVTEKGKDVELRCDPISGHTALYWYRQSLGQGLEFLIYFQGNSAPDKSGLPSDRFSAERTGGSVSTLTIQRTQQEDSAVYLCASSLSTGGNEQFFGPGTRLTVL.

The chain couples TRBV2 to TRBJ2-7; 7 bases are shared with TRBD1. The CDR3 runs to 16 residues. Germline V gives CDR1 SNHLY, CDR2 FYNNEI. Germline trimming cut 6 bases from V and 5 bases from J; bases unmatched to any gene: 16. CDR3 region: CASRDASDRENDEQYF. The CDR3 DNA reads TGTGCCAGCAGGGACGCGAGCGACAGGGAAAATGACGAGCAGTACTTC.

V is TRBV13 and J is TRBJ2-7; D uncertain. Looked up from germline, CDR1 is PRHDT and CDR2 is FYEKMQ (reference sequence). This CDR3 is 14 amino acids long. V was cut by 0 bases and J by 0 bases, with 6 bases left in between. The CDR3 reads CASSLGTDSYEQYF. CDR3 DNA: TGTGCCAGCAGCTTAGGGACTGACTCCTACGAGCAGTACTTC.

The chain links TRBV10-3 to TRBJ1-2; 12 nucleotides line up with TRBD1. CDR3 length equals 13 residues. The germline CDR1 and CDR2 sequences are ENHRY and SYGVKD. V gave up 7 bases and J gave up 10 bases; unmatched junction bases: 7. The CDR3 region is CAINPGTGGIYTF. The DNA for the CDR3 is TGTGCCATCAACCCCGGGACAGGGGGCATCTACACCTTC.

The chain links TRBV5-4 to TRBJ1-3; D remains unclear. The V gene lost 4 bases and the J gene lost 2 bases, with 7 bases spanning the gap. The CDR3 loop spans 13 amino acids. In germline, CDR1 is SGHNT, CDR2 YYREEE (reference sequence). The CDR3 DNA is TGTGCCAGCAGCCTCTATCCTGGAAACACCATATATTTT. It specifies CASSLYPGNTIYF.

The genes are TRBV4-2 and TRBJ1-2; the D is unclear. This CDR3 has 14 amino acids. Looked up from germline, CDR1 is LGHNA and CDR2 is YNFKEQ. With 0 bases removed from V and 5 bases from J, the gap between germline ends came to 10 bases. This chain's CDR3 is CASSQEMAEYGYTF. The CDR3 nucleotides read TGTGCCAGCAGCCAAGAGATGGCGGAATATGGCTACACCTTC.

V usage is TRBV4-2 and J usage is TRBJ2-2; D possibly corresponds to TRBD1 (6 bases). V was cut by 0 bases and J by 5 bases, with 19 bases left in between. The CDR3 is 18 residues long. Germline CDR1 and CDR2: LGHNA and YNFKEQ. This CDR3 reads CASSQDRGNDPRTGELFF. As DNA, the CDR3 is TGTGCCAGCAGCCAAGATAGGGGGAACGACCCGAGGACCGGGGAGCTGTTTTTT.

The V gene is TRBV19, the J gene TRBJ2-5; D might be TRBD2 (6 bases). The J call may not be correct, given that the DNA end is closer to TRBJ2-7. Looked up from germline, CDR1 is LNHDA and CDR2 is SQIVND (reference sequence). The CDR3 extends over 12 amino acids. CDR3 amino acids: CASMGGAYEQYF. DNA for the CDR3: TGTGCCAGTATGGGCGGGGCCTACGAGCAGTACTTC.

The V gene is TRBV15, the J gene TRBJ2-7, with D perhaps TRBD1 (5 bases). The CDR3 length is 16 residues. Trimming took 0 bases from V and 3 from J, leaving 15 bases between them. CDR1 is LNHNV, CDR2 YYDKDF, per germline (reference sequence). Written as DNA, the CDR3 is TGTGCCACCAGCAGAGATCTCCAGGGCAACTACTACGAGCAGTACTTC. It specifies CATSRDLQGNYYEQYF.

This rearrangement joins TRBV7-2 to TRBJ1-5; D remains ambiguous. The CDR3 has 15 amino acids. Germline CDR1 SGHTA, CDR2 FQGNSA. V was pared by 0 bases and J by 9 bases, with 15 bases between. Here the CDR3 reads CASSLASDLATPQHF. CDR3 coding DNA: TGTGCCAGCAGCTTAGCCAGCGACCTGGCGACGCCCCAGCATTTT.

The chain joins TRBV7-9 to TRBJ2-1; D is ambiguous. The germline V and J ends were trimmed by 1 base and 0 bases, with 10 bases remaining between them. The CDR3 has 16 amino acids. The germline CDR1 and CDR2 sequences are SEHNR and FQNEAQ (reference sequence). The CDR3 DNA reads TGTGCCAGCAGCTTAGGCCCAGCGAGCTCCTACAATGAGCAGTTCTTC. Translation: CASSLGPASSYNEQFF.

This clone showed up just once. The chain recombines TRBV4-1 with TRBJ2-5; D not certain. CDR1 and CDR2 (germline): MGHRA, YSYEKL. V shed 0 bases and J shed 2 bases, with 10 bases lying between them. The CDR3 covers 15 residues. DNA of the CDR3: TGCGCCAGCAGCCAAGATCGCGCGGTGCAAGAGACCCAGTACTTC. Its protein is CASSQDRAVQETQYF.

The sample holds one count of this clone. The chain couples TRBV18 to TRBJ2-1, with TRBD1 as a possible D gene (7 bases). Trimming left V 6 bases short and J 5 bases short, with 11 bases between. The CDR3 is 13 residues long. Germline CDR1 KGHSH, CDR2 LQKENI. For the CDR3, the DNA is TGTGCCAGCTCCCAGGGGGAGGACAATGAGCAGTTCTTC. Translated, it gives CASSQGEDNEQFF.

The J gene is TRBJ2-1, the V gene TRBV29-1; the match to TRBD1 covers 7 bases. V was clipped by 0 bases and J by 5 bases; unmatched bases: 13. Germline lookup yields CDR1 SQVTM and CDR2 ANQGSEA. The length of the CDR3 is 17 residues. CDR3 sequence: CSVEDPTTTGWDNEQFF. CDR3 DNA sequence: TGCAGCGTTGAAGACCCTACGACGACAGGGTGGGACAATGAGCAGTTCTTC.

This chain links TRBV19 with TRBJ1-4; D unresolved. The CDR3 extends over 15 amino acids. With 2 bases removed from V and 10 bases from J, the gap between germline ends came to 17 bases. Germline-derived CDR1 and CDR2 are LNHDA and SQIVND (reference sequence). The CDR3 DNA follows: TGTGCCAGTAGTATAAGCGAGAGCGAGGGAGGAAAACTGTTTTTT. Its protein product is CASSISESEGGKLFF.

This chain links TRBV4-1 with TRBJ1-5; D might be TRBD1 (6 bases). The CDR3 is 17 residues long. Trimming cost V 4 bases and J 7 bases, with 23 bases left between them. Germline CDR1 MGHRA, CDR2 YSYEKL. The CDR3 DNA reads TGCGCCAGCAGCCCCCGGACGGGGGGGGCTTCTATGCAGCCCCAGCATTTT. This encodes CASSPRTGGASMQPQHF.

The rearrangement uses TRBV4-1 and TRBJ2-3, with D tentatively TRBD2 (5 bases). The CDR3 totals 15 residues. The ends were cut back, 1 base at V and 0 bases at J, with 8 bases in the middle. The germline V gene has CDR1 MGHRA and CDR2 YSYEKL. The CDR3 here is CASSQVRGSTDTQYF. The CDR3, as DNA: TGCGCCAGCAGCCAAGTACGGGGTAGCACAGATACGCAGTATTTT.

The chain combines TRBV28 with TRBJ2-7; tentatively, D is TRBD2 (7 bases). CDR1 and CDR2 from the germline V gene are MDHEN and SYDVKM. V gave up 4 bases and J gave up 7 bases, with 17 bases separating them. The CDR3 is 14 residues long. The DNA for the CDR3 is TGTGCCAGCAGTTCGGGGGGCCTGTTCGGTGAGCAGTACTTC. Protein sequence: CASSSGGLFGEQYF.